Shown below are 18 T cell receptor beta chains from a single sample sequenced in a study of Graves' ophthalmopathy and Graves' hyperthyroidism. For repertoire sequencing, the TCR beta CDR3 regions were amplified from RNA transcripts. RT-PCR was first run with HTBI primers, then multiplex PCR in a second round. MiXCR was run by TCRdb on the multiplex PCR reads, yielding one entry per CDR3 protein. The data hold 240,000 or so distinct CDR3 sequences, with roughly 50% observed a single time. Material: peripheral blood. These receptors originate from an adult man with Graves' ophthalmopathy.

This clonotype came up a few times. The chain couples TRBV10-1 to TRBJ2-7; a possible D gene is TRBD1 (5 bases). The germline V gene has CDR1 WNHNN and CDR2 SYGVQD (reference sequence). The CDR3 is 14 amino acids. V lost 6 bases and J lost 4, with 16 bases in between. CDR3: CASSPQGFGYEQYF. In DNA, the CDR3 is TGCGCCAGCAGCCCCCAGGGATTTGGTTACGAGCAGTACTTC.

This clonotype showed up just a few times. This chain joins TRBV7-9 and TRBJ2-2; 7 bases are a match to TRBD2. Unmatched junction bases numbered 3, after V lost 1 base and J lost 4 bases. This CDR3 contains 15 residues. Germline CDR1 reads SEHNR; CDR2 reads FQNEAQ (reference sequence). The CDR3: CASSLGASGTGELFF. The CDR3 DNA reads TGTGCCAGCAGCTTAGGGGCTAGCGGCACCGGGGAGCTGTTTTTT.

This chain connects TRBV9 to TRBJ2-7; maybe TRBD2 (6 bases). This CDR3 is 15 amino acids long. Germline V gene data show CDR1 as SGDLS and CDR2 as YYNGEE. Trimming shortened V by 2 bases and J by 0 bases, and 12 bases separated the two germline ends. CDR3 in DNA: TGTGCCAGCAGCGTTTTAGCGGATAGCTCCTACGAGCAGTACTTC. Translating gives CASSVLADSSYEQYF.

This clonotype was counted a few times. The chain combines TRBV15 with TRBJ1-4; D possibly corresponds to TRBD1 (5 bases). The germline V gene has CDR1 LNHNV and CDR2 YYDKDF (reference sequence). V shed 3 bases and J shed 4 bases, with 12 bases lying between them. The CDR3 covers 15 residues. CDR3 sequence reads: CATSRGTGFNEKLFF. CDR3 DNA sequence: TGTGCCACCAGCAGGGGAACAGGTTTTAATGAAAAACTGTTTTTT.

The sample holds a few counts of this clonotype. The chain uses TRBV24-1 and TRBJ1-4; D unclear. The CDR3 totals 13 residues. Deletions cut 4 bases from V and 12 bases from J, with 14 bases between. Germline V gene sequence: CDR1 KGHDR, CDR2 SFDVKD. CDR3 residues: CATSDWTSGELFF. DNA for the CDR3: TGTGCCACCAGTGACTGGACCTCTGGGGAACTGTTTTTT.

A remark on this clonotype: A read error may account for a junction end that differs from germline. This chain links TRBV10-3 with TRBJ2-7, with 7 positions matching TRBD2. CDR3 length equals 15 residues. The germline gives CDR1 ENHRY, CDR2 SYGVKD. The CDR3 here is CASSTRTSPSNEQYF. For the CDR3, the DNA is TGTGCCAGCAGTACTCGGACTAGTCCTTCCAACGAGCAGTACTTC.

The CDR3 is CSARDGLAGGQETQYF. The CDR3 DNA follows: TGCAGTGCTAGAGATGGTCTAGCGGGGGGCCAAGAGACCCAGTACTTC. This chain links TRBV20-1 with TRBJ2-5; TRBD2 aligns across 11 bases. The CDR3 is made up of 16 amino acids. Losses at the gene ends were 0 bases for V and 1 base for J; bases not matched to a gene: 4. Germline V gives CDR1 DFQATT, CDR2 SNEGSKA (reference sequence).

A note on this clonotype: A much bigger clone sits one base away, suggesting this may be a read error. This chain joins TRBV25-1 and TRBJ1-1, with D unresolved. Germline CDR1 and CDR2: MGHDK and SYGVNS. The CDR3 totals 11 residues. V lost 5 bases, J lost 9 bases, and 10 bases lay in between. DNA of the CDR3: TGTGCCAGCAGTCGCATCGATAAAGCTTTCTTT. Protein: CASSRIDKAFF.

This clonotype was detected a few times. This chain uses TRBV12-3 or TRBV12-4 with TRBJ2-7; the D is unclear. V shed 7 bases and J shed 2 bases, with 12 bases lying between them. The CDR3 is 13 residues long. The CDR3 DNA reads TGTGCCAGCACCCTAGGAAGGGCCTACGAGCAGTACTTC. Translation: CASTLGRAYEQYF.

V and J are TRBV12-3 or TRBV12-4 and TRBJ1-4; a weak D match, TRBD1 (5 bases). CDR3 length: 16 residues. Trimming stripped 4 bases from V and 9 bases from J, with 21 bases between. CDR3 residues: CASSYKRAGSWKKLFF. In DNA, the CDR3 is TGTGCCAGCAGTTACAAAAGGGCAGGGTCTTGGAAAAAACTGTTTTTT.

As DNA, the CDR3 is TGTGCCAGCAGTGAAGGATCGGACCCTAAAGCTTTCTTT. Translating it yields CASSEGSDPKAFF. The gene calls are TRBV25-1 and TRBJ1-1; D ambiguous. With 2 bases removed from V and 9 bases from J, the gap between germline ends came to 13 bases. CDR1 and CDR2 from the germline V gene are MGHDK and SYGVNS. This CDR3 is built from 13 residues.

The CDR3 DNA reads as TGTGCCACCCCTCGGGAGGACAGGGGTAACACTGAAGCTTTCTTT. The encoded protein is CATPREDRGNTEAFF. The chain recombines TRBV24-1 with TRBJ1-1, with 9 bases aligning to TRBD1. The trim removed 9 bases at V and 2 bases at J, leaving 9 bases unmatched. Germline V gives CDR1 KGHDR, CDR2 SFDVKD. The CDR3 spans 15 residues.

The genes are TRBV29-1 and TRBJ2-3; TRBD1 agrees at 7 bases. Trimming cost V 0 bases and J 6 bases; bases outside gene matches: 6. CDR3 length: 14 amino acids. The germline V gene has CDR1 SQVTM and CDR2 ANQGSEA. As DNA, the CDR3 is TGCAGCGTTGAAGAAGGGACAGCGCCCGATACGCAGTATTTT. Protein sequence: CSVEEGTAPDTQYF.

The chain has TRBV7-8 and TRBJ1-1, with a weak D call TRBD1 (5 bases). CDR1 and CDR2 from the germline V gene are SGHVS and FQNEAQ. Deletions cut 5 bases from V and 2 bases from J, with 15 bases between. This CDR3 has 15 residues. The CDR3 DNA reads as TGTGCCAGCAGCCTCCGGGACGGTTACAACACTGAAGCTTTCTTT. It yields the protein CASSLRDGYNTEAFF.

Comments on this clonotype: A much larger clone differs from this one at a single base, so this may be a read error. The rearrangement links TRBV15 to TRBJ1-2; 11 bases match TRBD1. The CDR3 spans 16 residues. The germline gives CDR1 LNHNV, CDR2 YYDKDF (reference sequence). The CDR3 DNA follows: TGTGCCACCGGCAGAGCGGGGGACAGGGGGAACTATGGCTACACCTTC. Amino acids: CATGRAGDRGNYGYTF.

In this sample, this clonotype turned up a few times. This chain joins TRBV19 and TRBJ2-2; no firm D call. The CDR3 spans 10 residues. V was clipped by 9 bases and J by 6 bases, with 5 bases between them. Germline CDR1 LNHDA, CDR2 SQIVND (reference sequence). CDR3 nucleotide sequence: TGTGCCAGGGCCCCCGGGGAGCTGTTTTTT. It is translated as CARAPGELFF. Based on the CDR3 plus reference TRBV19 and TRBJ2-2, the full variable domain is DGGITQSPKYLFRKEGQNVTLSCEQNLNHDAMYWYRQDPGQGLRLIYYSQIVNDFQKGDIAEGYSVSREKKESFPLTVTSAQKNPTAFYLCARAPGELFFGEGSRLTVL.

The chain employs TRBV24-1 and TRBJ2-2; TRBD1 or TRBD2 may be the D gene (5 bases each). This CDR3 spans 16 amino acids. The germline CDR1 and CDR2 sequences are KGHDR and SFDVKD. V gave up 6 bases and J gave up 0 bases, with 13 bases separating them. This CDR3 is CATSHPGTTNTGELFF. The CDR3 DNA reads as TGTGCCACCAGTCACCCGGGGACCACGAACACCGGGGAGCTGTTTTTT.

As to this clonotype: A read error may produce the germline difference seen at one junction end. The chain recombines TRBV10-3 with TRBJ2-5; TRBD2 matches at 8 bases. Per germline, CDR1 ENHRY and CDR2 SYGVKD. The CDR3 has 15 residues. This CDR3 is CASSAGGAGQETQYF. The CDR3, as DNA: TGTGCCAGCAGTGCCGGGGGGGCTGGCCAAGAGACCCAGTACTTC.